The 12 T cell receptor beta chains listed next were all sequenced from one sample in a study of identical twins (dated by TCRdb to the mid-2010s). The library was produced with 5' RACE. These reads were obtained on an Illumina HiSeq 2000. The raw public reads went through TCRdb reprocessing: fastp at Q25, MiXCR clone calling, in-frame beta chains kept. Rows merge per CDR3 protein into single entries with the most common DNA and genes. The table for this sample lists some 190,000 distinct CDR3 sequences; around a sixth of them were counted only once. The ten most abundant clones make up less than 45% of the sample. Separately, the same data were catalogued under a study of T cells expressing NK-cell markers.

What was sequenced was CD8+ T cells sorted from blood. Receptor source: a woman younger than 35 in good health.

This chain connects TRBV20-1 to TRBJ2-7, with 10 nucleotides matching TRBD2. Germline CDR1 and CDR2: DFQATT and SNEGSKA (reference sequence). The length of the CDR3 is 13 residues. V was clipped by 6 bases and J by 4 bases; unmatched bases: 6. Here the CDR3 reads CSALPAGGYEQYF. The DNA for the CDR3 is TGCAGTGCCCTGCCAGCGGGAGGGTACGAGCAGTACTTC.

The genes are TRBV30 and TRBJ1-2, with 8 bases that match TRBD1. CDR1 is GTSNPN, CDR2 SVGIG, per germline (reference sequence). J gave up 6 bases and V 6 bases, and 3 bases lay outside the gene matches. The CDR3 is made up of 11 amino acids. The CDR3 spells CACRQGNGYTF. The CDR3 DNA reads TGTGCCTGCAGACAGGGGAATGGCTACACCTTC.

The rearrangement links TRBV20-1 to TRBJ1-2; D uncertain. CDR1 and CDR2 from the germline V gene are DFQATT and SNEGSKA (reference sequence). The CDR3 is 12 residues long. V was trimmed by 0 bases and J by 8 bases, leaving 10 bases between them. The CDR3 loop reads CSARDSREGYTF. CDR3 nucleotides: TGCAGTGCTAGAGATAGCAGAGAAGGCTACACCTTC.

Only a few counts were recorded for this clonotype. CDR3 DNA: TGTGCCAGCAGCGGAGCCGGAAAACTAGCGGGAGGGCCCTACGAGCAGTACTTC. Its translation: CASSGAGKLAGGPYEQYF. V is TRBV11-1 and J is TRBJ2-7, with TRBD2 matching 13 bases. Germline V lookup: CDR1 SGHAT, CDR2 FQDESV (reference sequence). The CDR3 contains 18 residues. V lost 5 bases to trimming and J lost 2 bases; unmatched junction nucleotides: 12. The full variable domain, with the rest looked up from reference TRBV11-1 and TRBJ2-7, is EAEVAQSPRYKITEKSQAVAFWCDPISGHATLYWYRQILGQGPELLVQFQDESVVDDSQLPKDRFSAERLKGVDSTLKIQPAELGDSAMYLCASSGAGKLAGGPYEQYFGPGTRLTVT.

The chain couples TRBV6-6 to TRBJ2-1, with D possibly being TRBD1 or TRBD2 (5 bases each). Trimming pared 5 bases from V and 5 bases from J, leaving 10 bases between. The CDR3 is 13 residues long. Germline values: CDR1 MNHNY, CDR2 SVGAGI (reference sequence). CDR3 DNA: TGTGCCAGCAGTCCCGGGACCCACAATGAGCAGTTCTTC. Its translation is CASSPGTHNEQFF.

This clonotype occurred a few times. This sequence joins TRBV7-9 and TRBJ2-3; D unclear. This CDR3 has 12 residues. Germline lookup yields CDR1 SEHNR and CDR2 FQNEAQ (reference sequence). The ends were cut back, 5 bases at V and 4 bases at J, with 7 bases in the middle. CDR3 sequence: CASSQLADTQYF. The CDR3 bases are TGTGCCAGCAGCCAGCTTGCAGATACGCAGTATTTT.

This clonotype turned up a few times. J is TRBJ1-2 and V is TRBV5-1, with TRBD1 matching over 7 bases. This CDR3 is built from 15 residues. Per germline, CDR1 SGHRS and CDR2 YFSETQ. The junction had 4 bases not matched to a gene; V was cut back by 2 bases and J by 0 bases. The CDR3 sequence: CASSFTGDPNYGYTF. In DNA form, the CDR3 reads TGCGCCAGCAGCTTCACAGGGGACCCTAACTATGGCTACACCTTC.

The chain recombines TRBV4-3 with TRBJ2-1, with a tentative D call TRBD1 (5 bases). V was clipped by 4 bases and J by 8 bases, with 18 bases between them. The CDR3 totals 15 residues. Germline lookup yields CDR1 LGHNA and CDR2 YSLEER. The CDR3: CASSPGGRVRDEQFF. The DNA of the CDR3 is TGCGCCAGCAGCCCTGGCGGCAGGGTAAGAGATGAGCAGTTCTTC.

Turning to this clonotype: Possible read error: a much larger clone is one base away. DNA of the CDR3: TGTGCCAGCAGCCCGGGACTAGCGGGATTGGAGCAGTACTTC. Residues: CASSPGLAGLEQYF. V usage is TRBV3-1 and J usage is TRBJ2-7; 13 nucleotides line up with TRBD2. CDR1 is LGHDT and CDR2 is YNNKEL in the germline V gene (reference sequence). Trimming took 4 bases from V and 7 from J; bases not matched to a gene: 4. The CDR3 extends over 14 amino acids.

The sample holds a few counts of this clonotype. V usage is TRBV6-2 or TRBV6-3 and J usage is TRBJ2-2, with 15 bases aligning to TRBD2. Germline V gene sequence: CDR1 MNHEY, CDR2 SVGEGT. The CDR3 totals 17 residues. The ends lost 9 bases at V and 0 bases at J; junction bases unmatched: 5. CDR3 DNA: TGTGCCAGTACCGGGACTAGCGGGAGGACGAACACCGGGGAGCTGTTTTTT. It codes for CASTGTSGRTNTGELFF.

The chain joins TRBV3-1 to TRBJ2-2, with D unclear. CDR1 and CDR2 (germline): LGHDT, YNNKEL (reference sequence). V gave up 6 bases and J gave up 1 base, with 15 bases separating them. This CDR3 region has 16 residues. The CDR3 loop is CASSPPGWLNTGELFF. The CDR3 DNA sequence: TGTGCCAGCAGTCCACCTGGGTGGTTGAACACCGGGGAGCTGTTTTTT.

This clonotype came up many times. CDR3 protein: CASSSTGYEQYF. The CDR3 DNA follows: TGTGCCAGCAGTTCCACCGGCTACGAGCAGTACTTC. The chain joins TRBV6-2 or TRBV6-3 to TRBJ2-7; D gene uncertain. V lost 4 bases, J lost 3 bases, and 7 bases lay in between. Germline CDR1 is MNHEY and CDR2 is SVGEGT. The CDR3 is made up of 12 amino acids.